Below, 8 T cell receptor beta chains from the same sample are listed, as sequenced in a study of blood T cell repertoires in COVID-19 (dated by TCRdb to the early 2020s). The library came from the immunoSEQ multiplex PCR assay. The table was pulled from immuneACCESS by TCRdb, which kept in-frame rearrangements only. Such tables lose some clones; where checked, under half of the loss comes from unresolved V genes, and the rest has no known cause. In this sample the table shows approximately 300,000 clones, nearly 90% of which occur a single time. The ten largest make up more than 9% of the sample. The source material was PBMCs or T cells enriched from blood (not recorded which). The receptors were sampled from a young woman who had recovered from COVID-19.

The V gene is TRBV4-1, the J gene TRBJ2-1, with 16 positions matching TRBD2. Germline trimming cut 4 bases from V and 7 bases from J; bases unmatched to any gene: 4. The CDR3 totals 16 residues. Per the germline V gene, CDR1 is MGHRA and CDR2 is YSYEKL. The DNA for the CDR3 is TGCGCCAGCAGCCGGGGACTAGCGGGAGGGGCAAATGAGCAGTTCTTC. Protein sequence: CASSRGLAGGANEQFF.

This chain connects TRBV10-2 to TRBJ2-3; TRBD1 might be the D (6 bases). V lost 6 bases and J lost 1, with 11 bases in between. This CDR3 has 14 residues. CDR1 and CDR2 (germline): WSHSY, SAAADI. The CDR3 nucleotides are TGCGCCAGCAGCAGGGGTCCCGGCACAGATACGCAGTATTTT. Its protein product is CASSRGPGTDTQYF.

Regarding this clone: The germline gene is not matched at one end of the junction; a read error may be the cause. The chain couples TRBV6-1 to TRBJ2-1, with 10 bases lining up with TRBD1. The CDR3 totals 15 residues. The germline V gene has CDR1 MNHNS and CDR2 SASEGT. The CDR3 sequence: CASREGDRGPNEQFF. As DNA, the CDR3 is TGTGCCAGCAGGGAAGGGGACAGGGGCCCGAATGAGCAGTTCTTC.

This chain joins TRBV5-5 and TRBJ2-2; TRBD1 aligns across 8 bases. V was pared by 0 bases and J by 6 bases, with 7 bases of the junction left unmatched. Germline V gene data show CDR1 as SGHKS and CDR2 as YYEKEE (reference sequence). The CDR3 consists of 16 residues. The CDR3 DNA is TGTGCCAGCAGCTTGGCTTTTCAGGGGGCGCCCGGGGAGCTGTTTTTT. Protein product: CASSLAFQGAPGELFF.

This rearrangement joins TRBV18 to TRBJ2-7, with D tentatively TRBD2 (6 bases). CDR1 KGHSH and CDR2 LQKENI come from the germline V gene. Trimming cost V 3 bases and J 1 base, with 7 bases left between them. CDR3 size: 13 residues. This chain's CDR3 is CASSPGRSYEQYF. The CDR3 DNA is TGTGCCAGCTCACCCGGGAGATCCTACGAGCAGTACTTC.

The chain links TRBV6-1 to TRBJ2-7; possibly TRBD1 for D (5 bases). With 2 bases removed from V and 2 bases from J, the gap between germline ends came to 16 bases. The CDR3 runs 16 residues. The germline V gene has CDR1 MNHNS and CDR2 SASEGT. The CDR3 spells CASSEMWQGNTYEQYF. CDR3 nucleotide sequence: TGTGCCAGCAGTGAAATGTGGCAGGGCAACACCTACGAGCAGTACTTC.

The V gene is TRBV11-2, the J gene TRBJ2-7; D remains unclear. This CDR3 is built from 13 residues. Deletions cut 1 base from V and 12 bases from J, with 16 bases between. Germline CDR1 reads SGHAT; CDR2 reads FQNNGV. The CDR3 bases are TGTGCCAGCAGCTTAGTCGAGCCCCCTGGTTTGTACTTC. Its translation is CASSLVEPPGLYF.

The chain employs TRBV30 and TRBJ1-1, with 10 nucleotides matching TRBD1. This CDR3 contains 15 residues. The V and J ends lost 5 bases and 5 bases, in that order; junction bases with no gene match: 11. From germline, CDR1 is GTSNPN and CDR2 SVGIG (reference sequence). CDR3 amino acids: CAWWDRGGGVTEAFF. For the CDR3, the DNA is TGTGCCTGGTGGGACAGGGGCGGAGGAGTGACTGAAGCTTTCTTT.